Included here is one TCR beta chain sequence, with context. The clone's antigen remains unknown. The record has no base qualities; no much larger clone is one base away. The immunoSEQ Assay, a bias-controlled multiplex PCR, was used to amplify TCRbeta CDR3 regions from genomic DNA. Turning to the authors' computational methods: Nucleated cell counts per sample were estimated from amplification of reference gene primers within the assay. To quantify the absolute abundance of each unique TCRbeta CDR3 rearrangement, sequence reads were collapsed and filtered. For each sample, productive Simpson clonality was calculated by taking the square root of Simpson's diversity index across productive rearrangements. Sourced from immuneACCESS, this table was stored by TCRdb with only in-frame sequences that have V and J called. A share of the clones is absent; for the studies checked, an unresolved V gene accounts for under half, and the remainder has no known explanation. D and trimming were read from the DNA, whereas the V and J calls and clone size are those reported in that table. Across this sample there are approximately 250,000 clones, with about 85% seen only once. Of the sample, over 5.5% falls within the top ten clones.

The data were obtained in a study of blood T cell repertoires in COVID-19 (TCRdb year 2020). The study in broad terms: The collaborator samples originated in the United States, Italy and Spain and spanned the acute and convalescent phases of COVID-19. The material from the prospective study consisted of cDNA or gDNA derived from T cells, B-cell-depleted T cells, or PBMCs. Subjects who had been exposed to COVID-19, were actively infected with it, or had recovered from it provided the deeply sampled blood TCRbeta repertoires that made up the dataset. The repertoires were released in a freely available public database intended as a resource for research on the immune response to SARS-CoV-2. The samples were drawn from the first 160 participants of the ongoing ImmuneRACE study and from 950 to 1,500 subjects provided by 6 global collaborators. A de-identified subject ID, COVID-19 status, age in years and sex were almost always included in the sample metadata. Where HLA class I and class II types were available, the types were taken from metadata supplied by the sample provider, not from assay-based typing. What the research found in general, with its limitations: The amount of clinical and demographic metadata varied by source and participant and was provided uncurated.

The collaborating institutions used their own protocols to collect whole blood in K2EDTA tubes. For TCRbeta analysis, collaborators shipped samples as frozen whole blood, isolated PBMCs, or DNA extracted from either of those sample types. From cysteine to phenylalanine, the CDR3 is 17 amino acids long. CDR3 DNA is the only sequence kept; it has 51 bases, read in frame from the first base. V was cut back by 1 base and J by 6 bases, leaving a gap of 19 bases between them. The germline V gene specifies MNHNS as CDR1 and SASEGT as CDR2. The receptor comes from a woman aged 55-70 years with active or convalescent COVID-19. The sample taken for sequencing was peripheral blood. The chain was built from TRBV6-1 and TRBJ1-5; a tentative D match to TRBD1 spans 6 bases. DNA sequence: TGTGCCAGCAGTGAAGGGCATGACAGGTGGGTGGGTCAGCCCCAGCATTTT. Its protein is CASSEGHDRWVGQPQHF.